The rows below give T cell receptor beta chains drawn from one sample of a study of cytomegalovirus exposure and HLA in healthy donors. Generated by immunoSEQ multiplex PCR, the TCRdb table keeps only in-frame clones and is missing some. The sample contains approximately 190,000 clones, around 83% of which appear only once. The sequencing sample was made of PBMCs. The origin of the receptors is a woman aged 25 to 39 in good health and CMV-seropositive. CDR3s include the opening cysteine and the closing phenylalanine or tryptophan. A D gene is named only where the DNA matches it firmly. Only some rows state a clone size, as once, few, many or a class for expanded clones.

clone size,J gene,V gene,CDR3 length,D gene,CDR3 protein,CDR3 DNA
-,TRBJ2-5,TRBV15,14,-,CATALSGTQETQYF,TGTGCCACCGCTCTATCGGGGACACAAGAGACCCAGTACTTC
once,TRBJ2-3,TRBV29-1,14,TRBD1,CSVATGSSTDTQYF,TGCAGCGTTGCGACAGGGTCTAGCACAGATACGCAGTATTTT
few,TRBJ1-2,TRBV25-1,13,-,CASSETGLGRYTF,TGTGCCAGCAGTGAAACGGGACTTGGGCGCTACACCTTC
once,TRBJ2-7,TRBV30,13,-,CAWSVGSSYEQYF,TGTGCCTGGAGTGTCGGGAGCTCCTACGAGCAGTACTTC
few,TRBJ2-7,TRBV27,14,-,CASSPRGSSYEQYF,TGTGCCAGCAGCCCCCGAGGGAGCTCCTACGAGCAGTACTTC
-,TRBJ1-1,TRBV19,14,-,CASRRELSNTEAFF,TGTGCCAGTCGTCGGGAGCTATCGAACACTGAAGCTTTCTTT
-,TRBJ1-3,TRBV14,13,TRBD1,CASSADRGNTIYF,TGTGCCAGCAGCGCCGACAGGGGGAACACCATATATTTT
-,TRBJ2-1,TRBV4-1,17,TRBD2,CASSQEARASGRREQFF,TGCGCCAGCAGCCAAGAAGCGCGGGCTAGCGGGAGACGCGAGCAGTTCTTC
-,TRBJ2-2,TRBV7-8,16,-,CASSSRGNSNTGELFF,TGTGCCAGCAGCTCTCGGGGGAATTCGAACACCGGGGAGCTGTTTTTT
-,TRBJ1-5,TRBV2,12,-,CASSREGQPQHF,TGTGCCAGCAGTAGGGAGGGTCAGCCCCAGCATTTT
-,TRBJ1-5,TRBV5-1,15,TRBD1,CASSLTTGTNQPQHF,TGCGCCAGCAGCTTGACGACAGGGACCAATCAGCCCCAGCATTTT
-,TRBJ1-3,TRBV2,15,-,CASRGELLSGNTIYF,TGTGCCAGCAGGGGTGAACTACTATCTGGAAACACCATATATTTT
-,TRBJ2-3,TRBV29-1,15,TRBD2,CSAGTSGRAVDTQYF,TGCAGCGCCGGGACTAGCGGGAGGGCCGTAGATACGCAGTATTTT
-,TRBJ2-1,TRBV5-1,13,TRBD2,CASSLPGRDEQFF,TGCGCCAGCAGCTTGCCAGGGAGGGATGAGCAGTTCTTC
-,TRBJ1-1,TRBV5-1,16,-,CASSLAGAGSNTEAFF,TGCGCCAGCAGCTTGGCCGGAGCGGGTTCGAACACTGAAGCTTTCTTT
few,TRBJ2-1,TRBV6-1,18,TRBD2,CASSEALGTSASYNEQFF,TGTGCCAGCAGTGAAGCGCTTGGAACTAGCGCATCCTACAATGAGCAGTTCTTC
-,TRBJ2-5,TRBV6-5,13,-,CASRPPGQETQYF,TGTGCCAGCCGGCCCCCGGGGCAAGAGACCCAGTACTTC
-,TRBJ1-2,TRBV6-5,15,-,CASSSTRRDNYGYTF,TGTGCCAGCAGTTCGACGAGGCGGGACAACTATGGCTACACCTTC
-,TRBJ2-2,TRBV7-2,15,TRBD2,CASSVAGADTGELFF,TGTGCCAGCAGCGTAGCGGGAGCGGACACCGGGGAGCTGTTTTTT
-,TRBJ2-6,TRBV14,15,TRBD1,CASRRQGSGANVLTF,TGTGCCAGCAGACGACAGGGTAGCGGGGCCAACGTCCTGACTTTC
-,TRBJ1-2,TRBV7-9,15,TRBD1,CASSWPGQGGLGYTF,TGTGCCAGCAGCTGGCCGGGACAGGGTGGGCTCGGCTACACCTTC
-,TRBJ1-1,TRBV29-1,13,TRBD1,CSLDPGQGTEAFF,TGCAGCCTCGATCCGGGACAGGGCACTGAAGCTTTCTTT
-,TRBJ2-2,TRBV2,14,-,CASSRLLNTGELFF,TGTGCCAGCAGTAGACTCTTGAACACCGGGGAGCTGTTTTTT
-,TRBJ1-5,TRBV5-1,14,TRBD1,CASSLGQGSQPQHF,TGCGCCAGCAGCTTGGGACAGGGCTCTCAGCCCCAGCATTTT
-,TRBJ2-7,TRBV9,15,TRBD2,CASSPRTSGSYEQYF,TGTGCCAGCAGCCCGCGGACTAGCGGATCCTACGAGCAGTACTTC
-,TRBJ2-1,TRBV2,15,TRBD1,CASRGDRGSYNEQFF,TGTGCCAGCAGGGGGGACAGGGGCTCCTACAATGAGCAGTTCTTC
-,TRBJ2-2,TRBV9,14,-,CASSVALGAGELFF,TGTGCCAGCAGCGTAGCTCTCGGGGCCGGGGAGCTGTTTTTT
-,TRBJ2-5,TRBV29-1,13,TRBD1,CSVSGQRDETQYF,TGCAGCGTTTCGGGACAGAGGGATGAGACCCAGTACTTC
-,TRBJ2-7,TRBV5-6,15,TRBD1,CASSMDRSVPYEQYF,TGTGCCAGCAGCATGGACAGGTCGGTGCCCTACGAGCAGTACTTC
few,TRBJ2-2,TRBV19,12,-,CASSIGDTDLFF,TGTGCCAGTAGTATTGGGGACACCGACCTGTTTTTT
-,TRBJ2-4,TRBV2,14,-,CASSEDKLQRVQYF,TGTGCCAGCAGTGAAGACAAACTCCAGCGGGTTCAGTACTTC
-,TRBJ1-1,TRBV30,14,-,CAWSVPPGVTEAFF,TGTGCCTGGAGTGTACCTCCAGGGGTGACTGAAGCTTTCTTT
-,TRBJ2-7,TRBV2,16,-,CASSEAQGGRGYEQYF,TGTGCCAGCAGTGAAGCTCAGGGGGGAAGAGGCTACGAGCAGTACTTC
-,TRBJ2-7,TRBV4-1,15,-,CASSQEAFRAAEQYF,TGCGCCAGCAGCCAAGAGGCCTTCAGGGCGGCCGAGCAGTACTTC
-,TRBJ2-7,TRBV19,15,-,CASSPRGQVADEQYF,TGTGCCAGTAGTCCCCGCGGCCAGGTAGCGGACGAGCAGTACTTC
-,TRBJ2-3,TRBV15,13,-,CATSSISGDTQYF,TGTGCCACCAGCAGCATAAGCGGAGATACGCAGTATTTT
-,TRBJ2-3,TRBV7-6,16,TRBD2,CASSLVAGGITDTQYF,TGTGCCAGCAGCTTAGTAGCGGGAGGCATCACAGATACGCAGTATTTT
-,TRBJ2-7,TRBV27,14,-,CASSLSWQGGEQYF,TGTGCCAGCAGTTTATCGTGGCAGGGGGGCGAGCAGTACTTC
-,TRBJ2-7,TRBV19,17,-,CASSIGTGSLGAYEQYF,TGTGCCAGTAGTATAGGAACAGGGTCGCTAGGAGCCTACGAGCAGTACTTC
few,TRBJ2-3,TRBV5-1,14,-,CASSLGLSTDTQYF,TGCGCCAGCAGCTTGGGACTTAGCACAGATACGCAGTATTTT
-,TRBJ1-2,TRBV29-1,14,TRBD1,CSVEERGPHYGYTF,TGCAGCGTTGAAGAGAGGGGGCCCCATTATGGCTACACCTTC
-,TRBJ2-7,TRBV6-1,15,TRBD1,CASRGDRVDSYEQYF,TGTGCCAGCAGAGGAGACAGGGTCGACTCCTACGAGCAGTACTTC
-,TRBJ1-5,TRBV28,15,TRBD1,CASQPSTGRYQPQHF,TGTGCCAGTCAACCTTCGACAGGGAGGTATCAGCCCCAGCATTTT
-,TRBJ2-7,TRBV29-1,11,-,CSVTQGYEQYF,TGCAGCGTCACACAGGGATACGAGCAGTACTTC
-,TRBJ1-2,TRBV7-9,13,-,CASSLAGSYGYTF,TGTGCCAGCAGCTTAGCCGGGAGTTATGGCTACACCTTC
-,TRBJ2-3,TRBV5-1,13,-,CASSLTGADTQYF,TGCGCCAGCAGCTTGACGGGTGCAGATACGCAGTATTTT
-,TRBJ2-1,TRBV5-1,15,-,CASSFTGNPYNEQFF,TGCGCCAGCAGCTTTACGGGAAACCCCTACAATGAGCAGTTCTTC
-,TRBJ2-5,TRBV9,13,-,CASSVVTQETQYF,TGTGCCAGCAGCGTAGTCACTCAAGAGACCCAGTACTTC
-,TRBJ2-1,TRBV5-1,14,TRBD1,CASRGTGGDHEQFF,TGCGCCAGCAGAGGGACAGGGGGCGATCATGAGCAGTTCTTC